The source of this T cell receptor beta chain is a study of cytomegalovirus exposure and HLA in healthy donors. Study observations and caveats: Compared with the approximately 680-donor mean, an Asian-associated ancestry cluster reportedly had fewer N-insertions, according to a later analysis.

With V trimmed by 4 bases and J by 4 bases, 7 bases remained unmatched. This CDR3 comprises 15 residues. Germline assignment: CDR1 SGHRS and CDR2 YFSETQ. Of note for this clone: Its antigen is still unknown.

PCR amplification relied on 60 Vbeta primers (plus 13 Jbeta primers). Using immunoSEQ multiplex PCR, the repertoire was profiled, and TCRdb retains in-frame clones only, with some absent. This sample lists 200,000 to 250,000 clones; its ten largest clones have 0.75% to 1%. The specimen was PBMCs. The TCR originated in a woman younger than 45 in good health and CMV-seropositive. V gene TRBV5-1 combines with J gene TRBJ2-7, with 11 bases lining up with TRBD2. In nucleotides, the CDR3 is TGCGCCAGCAGCATACTAGCGGGAGACTCGTACGAGCAGTACTTC. Translated, it gives CASSILAGDSYEQYF.